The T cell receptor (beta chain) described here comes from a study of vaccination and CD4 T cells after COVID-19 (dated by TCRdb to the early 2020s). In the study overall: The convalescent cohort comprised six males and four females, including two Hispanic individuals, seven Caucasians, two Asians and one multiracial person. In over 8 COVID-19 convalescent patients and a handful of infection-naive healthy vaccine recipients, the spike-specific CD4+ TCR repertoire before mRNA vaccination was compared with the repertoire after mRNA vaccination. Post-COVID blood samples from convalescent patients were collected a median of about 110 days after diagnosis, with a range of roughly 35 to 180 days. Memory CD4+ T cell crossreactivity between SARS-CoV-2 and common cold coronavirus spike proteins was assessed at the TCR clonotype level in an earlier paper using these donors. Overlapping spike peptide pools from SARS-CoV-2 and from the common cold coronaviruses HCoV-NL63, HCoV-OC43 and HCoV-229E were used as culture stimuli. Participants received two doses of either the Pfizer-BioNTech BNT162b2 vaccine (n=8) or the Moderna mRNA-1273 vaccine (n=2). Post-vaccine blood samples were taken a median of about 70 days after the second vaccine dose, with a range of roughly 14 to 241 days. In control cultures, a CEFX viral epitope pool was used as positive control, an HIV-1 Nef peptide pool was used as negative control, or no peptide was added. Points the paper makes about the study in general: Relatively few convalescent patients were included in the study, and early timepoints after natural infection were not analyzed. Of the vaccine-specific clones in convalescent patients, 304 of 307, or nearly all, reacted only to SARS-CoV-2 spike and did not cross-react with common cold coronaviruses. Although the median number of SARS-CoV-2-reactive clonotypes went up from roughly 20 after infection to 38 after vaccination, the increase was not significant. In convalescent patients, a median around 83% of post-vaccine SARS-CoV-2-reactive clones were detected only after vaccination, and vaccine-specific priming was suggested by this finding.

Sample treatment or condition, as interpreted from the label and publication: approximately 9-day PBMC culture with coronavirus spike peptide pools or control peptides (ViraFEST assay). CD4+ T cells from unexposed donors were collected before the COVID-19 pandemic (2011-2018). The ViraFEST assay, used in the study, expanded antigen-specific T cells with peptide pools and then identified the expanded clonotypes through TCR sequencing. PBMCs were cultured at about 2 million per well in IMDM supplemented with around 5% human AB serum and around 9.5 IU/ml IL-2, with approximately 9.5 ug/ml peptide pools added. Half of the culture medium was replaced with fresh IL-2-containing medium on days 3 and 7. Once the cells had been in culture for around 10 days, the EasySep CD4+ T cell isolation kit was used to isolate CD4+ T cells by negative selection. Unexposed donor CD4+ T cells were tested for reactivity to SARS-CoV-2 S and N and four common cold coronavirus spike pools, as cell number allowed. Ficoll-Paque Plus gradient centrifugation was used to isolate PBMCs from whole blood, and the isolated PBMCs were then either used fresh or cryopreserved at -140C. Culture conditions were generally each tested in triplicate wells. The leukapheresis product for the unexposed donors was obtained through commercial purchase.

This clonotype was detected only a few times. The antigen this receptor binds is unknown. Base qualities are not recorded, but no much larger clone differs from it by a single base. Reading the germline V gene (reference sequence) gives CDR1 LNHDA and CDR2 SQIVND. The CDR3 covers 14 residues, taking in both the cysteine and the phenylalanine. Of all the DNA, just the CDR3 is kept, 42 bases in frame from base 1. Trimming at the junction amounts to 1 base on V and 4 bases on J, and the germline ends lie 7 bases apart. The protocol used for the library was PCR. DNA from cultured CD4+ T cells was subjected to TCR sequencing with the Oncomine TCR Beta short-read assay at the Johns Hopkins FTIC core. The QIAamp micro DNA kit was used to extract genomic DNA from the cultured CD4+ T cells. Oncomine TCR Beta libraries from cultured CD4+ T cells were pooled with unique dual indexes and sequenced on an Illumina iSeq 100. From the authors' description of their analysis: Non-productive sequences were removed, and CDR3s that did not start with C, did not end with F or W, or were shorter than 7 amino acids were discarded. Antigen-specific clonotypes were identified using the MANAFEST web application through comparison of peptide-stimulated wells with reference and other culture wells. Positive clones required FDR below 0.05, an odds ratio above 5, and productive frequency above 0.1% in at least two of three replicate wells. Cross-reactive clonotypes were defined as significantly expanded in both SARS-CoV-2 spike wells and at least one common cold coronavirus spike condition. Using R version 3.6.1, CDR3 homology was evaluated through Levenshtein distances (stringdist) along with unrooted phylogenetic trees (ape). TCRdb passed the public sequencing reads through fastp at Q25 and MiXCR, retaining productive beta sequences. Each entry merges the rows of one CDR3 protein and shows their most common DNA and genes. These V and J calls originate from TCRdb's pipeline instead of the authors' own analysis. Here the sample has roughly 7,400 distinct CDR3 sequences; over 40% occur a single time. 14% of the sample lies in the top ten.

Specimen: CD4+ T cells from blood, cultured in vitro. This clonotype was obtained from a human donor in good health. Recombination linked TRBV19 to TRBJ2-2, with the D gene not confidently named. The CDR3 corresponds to CASSIVGSTGELFF. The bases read TGTGCCAGTAGTATAGTTGGCAGCACCGGGGAGCTGTTTTTT.